One sample yielded the 18 T cell receptor beta chains listed below, sequenced in a study of blood T cell repertoires in COVID-19. Assay: immunoSEQ multiplex PCR; the TCRdb copy retains only in-frame clones and omits some. The sample contains roughly 250,000 clones, about 80% of which appear only once. Input material: peripheral blood. These TCRs come from a human donor in a cohort sampled during active COVID-19.

The chain is built from TRBV19 and TRBJ2-4; the match to TRBD1 covers 9 bases. Germline CDR1 and CDR2: LNHDA and SQIVND (reference sequence). The CDR3 runs 16 residues. Unmatched junction bases numbered 12, after V lost 6 bases and J lost 6 bases. The CDR3 loop is CASSDPGTGYGNIQYF. The CDR3 bases are TGTGCCAGTAGCGACCCCGGGACAGGGTATGGAAACATTCAGTACTTC. The entire variable domain, with the rest obtained from reference TRBV19 and TRBJ2-4, is as follows: DGGITQSPKYLFRKEGQNVTLSCEQNLNHDAMYWYRQDPGQGLRLIYYSQIVNDFQKGDIAEGYSVSREKKESFPLTVTSAQKNPTAFYLCASSDPGTGYGNIQYFGAGTRLSVL.

The chain carries TRBV25-1 and TRBJ2-1, with 7 nucleotides matching TRBD1. The V gene end was trimmed by 6 bases and the J gene end by 5 bases; junction bases not matched to a gene: 13. The CDR3 totals 16 residues. Per germline, CDR1 MGHDK and CDR2 SYGVNS. The chain's CDR3 is CASRGGPVLDNNEQFF. The DNA of the CDR3 is TGTGCCAGCAGAGGGGGCCCCGTCCTCGACAACAATGAGCAGTTCTTC. Together with reference TRBV25-1 and TRBJ2-1, the CDR3 gives the full variable domain: EADIYQTPRYLVIGTGKKITLECSQTMGHDKMYWYQQDPGMELHLIHYSYGVNSTEKGDLSSESTVSRIRTEHFPLTLESARPSHTSQYLCASRGGPVLDNNEQFFGPGTRLTVL.

This clone was seen once. This sequence joins TRBV3-1 (or the pseudogene TRBV3-2) and TRBJ1-1; D uncertain. The ends were cut back, 0 bases at V and 3 bases at J, with 8 bases in the middle. This CDR3 has 14 residues. Germline V gene sequence: CDR1 LGHDT, CDR2 YNNKEL (reference sequence). The CDR3 region is CASSQDSGYTEAFF. The CDR3 DNA sequence: TGTGCCAGCAGCCAAGATAGCGGGTACACTGAAGCTTTCTTT.

The genes are TRBV4-2 and TRBJ2-3; 11 bases fit TRBD2. The germline V gene encodes CDR1 LGHNA and CDR2 YNFKEQ. The CDR3 is 18 residues long. The ends lost 1 base at V and 0 bases at J; junction bases unmatched: 6. The CDR3 DNA sequence: TGTGCCAGCAGCCAAGGAGCCCTAGCGGGGGGAAGCACAGATACGCAGTATTTT. This encodes CASSQGALAGGSTDTQYF.

A word on this clone: One junction end disagrees with the germline gene, perhaps due to a read error. The V call is TRBV27, the J call TRBJ2-1; no clear D. The CDR3 totals 13 residues. Germline loops: CDR1 MNHEY, CDR2 SMNVEV (reference sequence). The CDR3 spells CASSLSVTAKTLF. The CDR3, as DNA: TGTGCCAGCAGTTTATCGGTAACAGCCAAAACCCTCTTC.

The rearrangement links TRBV3-1 (or the pseudogene TRBV3-2) to TRBJ2-1; D unclear. The CDR3 is made up of 13 amino acids. In germline, CDR1 is LGHDT, CDR2 YNNKEL (reference sequence). Between the trimmed V and J ends, which lost 5 bases and 4 bases, there was a span of 9 bases. The CDR3 region is CASSFPLYNEQFF. Here the CDR3 DNA reads TGTGCCAGCAGCTTTCCCCTATACAATGAGCAGTTCTTC.

The chain links TRBV23-1 to TRBJ2-6, with D tentatively TRBD1 (5 bases). TRBV23-1 counts as an open reading frame of uncertain function. Trimming removed 3 bases at V and 1 base at J, with 16 bases between. The CDR3 sequence is 18 residues long. The CDR3 region has the DNA TGCGCCAGCAGTCAGGGCAGGGATATACTGTCTGGGGCCAACGTCCTGACTTTC. Translating it yields CASSQGRDILSGANVLTF.

The table lists this clone with a few counts. V and J are TRBV27 and TRBJ1-5, with 7 bases matching TRBD1. V lost 3 bases, J lost 4 bases, and 6 bases stayed unmatched. The germline gives CDR1 MNHEY, CDR2 SMNVEV (reference sequence). The CDR3 has 15 residues. CDR3 protein: CASSLLGQPNQPQHF. The CDR3 DNA reads TGTGCCAGCAGTTTGTTGGGACAGCCTAATCAGCCCCAGCATTTT.

This chain joins TRBV29-1 and TRBJ1-1; D gene unclear. V was cut by 5 bases and J by 1 base, with 11 bases left in between. The CDR3 contains 13 residues. Germline V CDR1 and CDR2: SQVTM, ANQGSEA. CDR3 sequence (DNA): TGCAGCGTTCGGACTTCACAGAACACTGAAGCTTTCTTT. Translation: CSVRTSQNTEAFF.

The chain links TRBV29-1 to TRBJ2-7, with TRBD2 matching 11 bases. J was trimmed by 7 bases and V by 7 bases; bases with no gene match: 6. CDR3 size: 12 residues. CDR1 is SQVTM and CDR2 is ANQGSEA in the germline V gene. The CDR3 loop reads CSAKLAGVEQYF. As DNA, the CDR3 is TGCAGCGCAAAACTAGCGGGAGTAGAGCAGTACTTC.

This chain joins TRBV28 and TRBJ1-2, with D possibly matching TRBD1 (5 bases). V was cut by 6 bases and J by 5 bases, with 19 bases left in between. Germline lookup yields CDR1 MDHEN and CDR2 SYDVKM. The CDR3 is made up of 15 amino acids. The DNA for the CDR3 is TGTGCCAGCAGCTCCCCTCGGGGGACTACTTATGGCTACACCTTC. It yields the protein CASSSPRGTTYGYTF.

The chain carries TRBV11-2 and TRBJ1-2, with TRBD1 matching over 10 bases. V gave up 5 bases and J gave up 7 bases; unmatched junction bases: 10. Germline CDR1 reads SGHAT; CDR2 reads FQNNGV. CDR3 length: 15 residues. CDR3 protein: CASSNRDRGRAGYTF. The CDR3 DNA follows: TGTGCCAGCAGCAACCGGGACAGGGGAAGGGCTGGCTACACCTTC. Complete variable domain (other parts from reference TRBV11-2 and TRBJ1-2): EAGVAQSPRYKIIEKRQSVAFWCNPISGHATLYWYQQILGQGPKLLIQFQNNGVVDDSQLPKDRFSAERLKGVDSTLKIQPAKLEDSAVYLCASSNRDRGRAGYTFGSGTRLTVV.

The chain has TRBV6-5 and TRBJ2-7, with D perhaps matching TRBD2 (5 bases). The V end lost 6 bases, the J end lost 0 bases, and 12 bases lay between the germline ends. This CDR3 spans 14 amino acids. CDR1 and CDR2 from the germline V gene are MNHEY and SVGAGI. The CDR3 DNA reads as TGTGCCAGCAGAAGGACTGGCGGCTCCTACGAGCAGTACTTC. This sequence encodes CASRRTGGSYEQYF.

This sequence joins TRBV5-1 and TRBJ1-6; D unresolved. Germline V gene data show CDR1 as SGHRS and CDR2 as YFSETQ. Trimming shortened V by 0 bases and J by 0 bases, and 13 bases separated the two germline ends. This CDR3 is built from 18 residues. The CDR3 DNA reads as TGCGCCAGCAGCTTGGTACCTCGAAGCCCCTCCTATAATTCACCCCTCCACTTT. This gives the protein CASSLVPRSPSYNSPLHF.

The chain couples TRBV5-6 to TRBJ1-2; 9 bases are shared with TRBD1. Germline trimming cut 4 bases from V and 4 bases from J; bases unmatched to any gene: 2. The CDR3 runs 13 residues. Germline V gives CDR1 SGHDT, CDR2 YYEEEE. CDR3 in amino acids: CASSEGQGYGYTF. CDR3 coding DNA: TGTGCCAGCAGCGAGGGACAGGGCTATGGCTACACCTTC.

This clone was observed once. The CDR3 coding sequence is TGTGCGGTTTCCAGGGGAGAGACCCAGTACTTC. It specifies CAVSRGETQYF. The chain is built from TRBV12-3 or TRBV12-4 and TRBJ2-5; TRBD1 might be the D (6 bases). The CDR3 length is 11 residues.

This clone was observed at least ten times. The CDR3 here is CASSQLIPRKQGAHEQYF. CDR3 in DNA: TGTGCCAGCAGCCAATTGATTCCCCGCAAGCAGGGGGCTCACGAGCAGTACTTC. The chain is built from TRBV3-1 (or the pseudogene TRBV3-2) and TRBJ2-7, with 8 bases matching TRBD1. Germline assignment: CDR1 LGHDT and CDR2 YNNKEL (reference sequence). J gave up 5 bases and V 2 bases, and 17 bases lay outside the gene matches. The CDR3 extends over 18 amino acids.

This sequence joins TRBV5-1 and TRBJ2-7; tentatively, D is TRBD2 (5 bases). The germline V gene has CDR1 SGHRS and CDR2 YFSETQ. Trimming cost V 4 bases and J 3 bases, with 11 bases left between them. There are 13 residues in the CDR3. The CDR3 spells CASSPGKDYEQYF. The CDR3 nucleotides are TGCGCCAGCAGCCCCGGGAAGGACTACGAGCAGTACTTC.